The clone carrying this TCR beta chain was detected many times. The antigen remains undetermined. This entry comes from a study of T cells in Graves' hyperthyroidism and ophthalmopathy. At the level of the study: Specimen type is peripheral blood, collected at initial diagnosis prior to any treatment.

Study findings and constraints: A median about 7 months before onset, the model predicted ophthalmopathy.

The CDR3 runs 19 residues. Germline CDR1 is SEHNR and CDR2 is FQNEAQ (reference sequence). V shed 1 base and J 6 bases; nucleotides not matched to a gene: 18. What was amplified from RNA transcripts were TCR beta CDR3 regions. First-round RT-PCR with HTBI primers amplified the TCR CDR3 region. One entry per CDR3 protein results from TCRdb running MiXCR on the multiplex PCR reads. Among approximately 430,000 distinct CDR3 sequences listed, around 14% were seen once. Clinical symptoms, serum thyroxine, TRAb, thyroid ultrasound and orbital computed tomography informed diagnoses. The sequence was collected from a woman aged 18 to 35 with Graves' hyperthyroidism. The chain uses TRBV7-9 and TRBJ1-2, with 9 bases fitting TRBD1. The source material was blood. The CDR3 spells CASSLGLQGALAHKDGYTF. The CDR3, as DNA: TGTGCCAGCAGCTTAGGCCTACAGGGGGCGCTGGCCCATAAGGATGGCTACACCTTC.